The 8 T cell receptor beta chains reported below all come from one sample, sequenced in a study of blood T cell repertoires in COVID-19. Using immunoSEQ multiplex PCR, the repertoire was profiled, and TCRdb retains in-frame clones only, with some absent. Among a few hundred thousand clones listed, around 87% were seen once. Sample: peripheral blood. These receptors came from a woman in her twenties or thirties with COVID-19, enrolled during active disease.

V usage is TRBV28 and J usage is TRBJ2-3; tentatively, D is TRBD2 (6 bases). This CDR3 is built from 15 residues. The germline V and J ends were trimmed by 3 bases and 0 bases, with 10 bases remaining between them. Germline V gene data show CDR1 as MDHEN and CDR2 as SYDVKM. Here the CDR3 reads CASSLLAPSTDTQYF. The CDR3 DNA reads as TGTGCCAGCAGTTTGCTAGCGCCTAGCACAGATACGCAGTATTTT. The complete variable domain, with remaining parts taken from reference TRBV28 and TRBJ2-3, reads DVKVTQSSRYLVKRTGEKVFLECVQDMDHENMFWYRQDPGLGLRLIYFSYDVKMKEKGDIPEGYSVSREKKERFSLILESASTNQTSMYLCASSLLAPSTDTQYFGPGTRLTVL.

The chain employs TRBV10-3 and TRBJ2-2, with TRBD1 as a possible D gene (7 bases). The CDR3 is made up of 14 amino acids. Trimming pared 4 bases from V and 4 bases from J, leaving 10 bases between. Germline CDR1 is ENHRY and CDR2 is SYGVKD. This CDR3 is CAISGQGGTGELFF. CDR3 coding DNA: TGTGCCATCAGTGGACAGGGAGGCACCGGGGAGCTGTTTTTT.

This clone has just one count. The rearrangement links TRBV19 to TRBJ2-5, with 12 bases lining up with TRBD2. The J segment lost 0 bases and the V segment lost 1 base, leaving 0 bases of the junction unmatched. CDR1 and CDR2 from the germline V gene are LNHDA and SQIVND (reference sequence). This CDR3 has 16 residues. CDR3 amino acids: CASSIGTSGNQETQYF. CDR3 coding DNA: TGTGCCAGTAGTATAGGGACTAGCGGGAACCAAGAGACCCAGTACTTC.

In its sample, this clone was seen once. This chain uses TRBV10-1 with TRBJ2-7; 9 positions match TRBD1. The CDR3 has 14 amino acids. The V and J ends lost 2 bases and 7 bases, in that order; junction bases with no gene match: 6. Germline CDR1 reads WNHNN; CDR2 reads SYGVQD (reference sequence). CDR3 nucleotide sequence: TGCGCCAGCAGTGAGCGGACAGGGGCGATGGAGCAGTACTTC. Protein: CASSERTGAMEQYF.

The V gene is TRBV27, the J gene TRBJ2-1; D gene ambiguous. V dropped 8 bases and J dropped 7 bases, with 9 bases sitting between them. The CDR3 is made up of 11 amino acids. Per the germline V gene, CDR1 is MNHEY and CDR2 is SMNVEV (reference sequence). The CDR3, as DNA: TGTGCCAGCGGTTATGTAAATGAGCAGTTCTTC. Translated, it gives CASGYVNEQFF.

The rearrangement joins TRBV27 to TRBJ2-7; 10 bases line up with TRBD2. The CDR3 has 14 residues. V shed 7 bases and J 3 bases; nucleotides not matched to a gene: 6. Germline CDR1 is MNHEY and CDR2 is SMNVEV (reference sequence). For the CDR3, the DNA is TGTGCCAGCACTAGCGGGAGCCACCTCTACGAGCAGTACTTC. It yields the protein CASTSGSHLYEQYF.

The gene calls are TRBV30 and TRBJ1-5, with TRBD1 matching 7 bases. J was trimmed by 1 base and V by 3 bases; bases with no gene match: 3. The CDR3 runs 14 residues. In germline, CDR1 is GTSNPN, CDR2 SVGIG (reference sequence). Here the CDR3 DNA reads TGTGCCTGGAGCGTGACAGGGAGCAATCAGCCCCAGCATTTT. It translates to CAWSVTGSNQPQHF.

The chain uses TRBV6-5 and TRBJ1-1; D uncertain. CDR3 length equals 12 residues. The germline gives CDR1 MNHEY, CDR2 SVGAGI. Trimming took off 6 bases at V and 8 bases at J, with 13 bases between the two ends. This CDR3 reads CASSGEDLEAFF. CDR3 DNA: TGTGCCAGCAGCGGGGAGGACTTAGAAGCTTTCTTT.